A single sample is the source of the 6 T cell receptor beta chains below, sequenced in a study of early T cells in non-severe SARS-CoV-2 infection. TCRdb fed the 5' RACE reads into MiXCR, producing one record per CDR3 protein. The data show 90,000 to 120,000 distinct CDR3 sequences, roughly 11% seen once. Sequencing was carried out using whole blood. Receptors originate from an adult who was a healthcare worker with PCR-confirmed SARS-CoV-2 infection or an uninfected control (not recorded which).

V gene TRBV5-6 combines with J gene TRBJ1-4, with TRBD1 matching 7 bases. The germline V gene has CDR1 SGHDT and CDR2 YYEEEE. Trimming cost V 4 bases and J 4 bases; bases outside gene matches: 7. This CDR3 has 15 amino acids. The CDR3 nucleotides are TGTGCCAGCAGCCTGCGCGGGACAGATAATGAAAAACTGTTTTTT. Encoded protein: CASSLRGTDNEKLFF.

This rearrangement joins TRBV5-1 to TRBJ2-7, with 7 bases that match TRBD1. The trim removed 4 bases at V and 3 bases at J, leaving 7 bases unmatched. The CDR3 covers 14 residues. Germline V CDR1 and CDR2: SGHRS, YFSETQ. CDR3 protein: CASSTSGTDYEQYF. The CDR3 DNA reads as TGCGCCAGCAGCACCTCCGGGACAGACTACGAGCAGTACTTC.

This clonotype was seen once. A much larger clone is a single base away; this may be a read error. The missing conserved phenylalanine or tryptophan at the end of this CDR3 makes a read error likely. V gene TRBV28 combines with J gene TRBJ2-5; D is unclear. This CDR3 comprises 14 residues. Germline CDR1 MDHEN, CDR2 SYDVKM. V lost 1 base and J lost 1, with 7 bases in between. DNA of the CDR3: TGTGCCAGCAGTTTATCGGACGGCCAAGAGACCCAGTACCTC. This codes for CASSLSDGQETQYL.

In this sample, this clonotype turned up many times. Here the CDR3 DNA reads TGTGCCAGCAGCCTCACCTGGGGGTACGGGCAGTTCTTC. Amino acids: CASSLTWGYGQFF. The chain couples TRBV6-5 to TRBJ2-1, with D perhaps being TRBD1 or TRBD2 (5 bases each). V was cut by 6 bases and J by 12 bases, with 18 bases left in between. The length of the CDR3 is 13 residues. Germline lookup yields CDR1 MNHEY and CDR2 SVGAGI.

This clonotype was observed a few times. The chain recombines TRBV12-3 or TRBV12-4 with TRBJ2-1; 7 bases map to TRBD2. The CDR3 is 15 amino acids. J lost 4 bases, V lost 4 bases, and 7 bases had no gene match. The CDR3 spells CASSSRDYPYNEQFF. CDR3 DNA: TGTGCCAGCAGTTCCCGGGACTACCCGTACAATGAGCAGTTCTTC.

At least ten counts were recorded for this clonotype. The gene calls are TRBV28 and TRBJ1-1; the D is unclear. Trimming removed 5 bases at V and 0 bases at J, with 13 bases between. The CDR3 sequence is 15 residues long. Germline CDR1 and CDR2: MDHEN and SYDVKM. The CDR3 region is CASSPRPDLNTEAFF. In DNA, the CDR3 is TGTGCCAGCAGTCCCCGACCCGACCTGAACACTGAAGCTTTCTTT.